Given below is one T cell receptor (beta chain) in context. Its antigen target is currently unknown. Qualities for individual bases were not recorded, and no much larger clone is one base off. This sample is drawn from a study of cytomegalovirus exposure and HLA in healthy donors (dated by TCRdb to the late 2010s). The study in broad terms: An earlier analysis of roughly 500 of the donors reported 250 to 300 Gb of sequence data and around 120 million unique TCR beta sequences from about 179 million T cells. HLA typing covered class I and class II loci at four-digit resolution. In addition to the first cohort of hundreds of subjects, a separate validation cohort of under 150 different subjects was used. A later genetic analysis took genome-wide SNP genotypes for about 55% of the 666 donors and used that subset as a discovery cohort. An earlier analysis of around 640 of the donors used high-throughput TCR beta sequencing to judge whether each TCR beta V gene segment behaved as functional or pseudogenic. Rather than drawing on any new phenotypic data, the later analysis identified candidate immune exposures from TCR beta sequences and the way those sequences occurred across donors. Among the roughly 390 genotyped donors, 81% belonged to the genetic ancestry cluster associated with self-reported Caucasian donors. Roughly 5 DR-DQ haplotypes were handled as single units for association and clustering because linkage in the cohort was strong. The study aimed to test whether signatures of past pathogen exposure could be identified by cataloging public T cell receptors. A later analysis re-analyzed previously published TCR beta repertoires from hundreds of donors and added high-resolution HLA genotyping to study TCR occurrence patterns. An early release that covered fewer than 750 HLA-typed donors contained about 300 gigabases of sequencing data and tens of millions of unique TCR sequences. All discovery cohort repertoires had been generated using a single sequencing platform. To predict cytomegalovirus infection status, the study brought together high-throughput TCR immunosequencing, statistical association of individual TCRs with disease status, and machine learning. The T cell repertoires of roughly 660 subjects were profiled by immunosequencing and related to cytomegalovirus serostatus. Among about 390 genotyped donors of the cohort, an average of about 240,000 unique TCR beta nucleotide sequences were sequenced per donor, around 18% of them non-productive. Typing coverage varied by locus: about 629-640 donors for A, B, C, DRB1 and DQB1; about 520 for DQA1; more than 600 for DPA1; around 450 for DPB1. Donor age, sex, ethnicity and CMV serostatus were collected together with the repertoire data.

Including the terminal cysteine and phenylalanine, the CDR3 comprises 12 residues. The retained sequence is limited to the CDR3, 36 bases, with the frame set at the first base. The full study reports these points: Because the 87-base-pair reads could not distinguish some IMGT-functional V segments, including TRBV6-2 and TRBV6-3, those segments were excluded. In an earlier analysis of approximately 590 of the donors, most TCR beta V segments appeared in productive rearrangements about 90% or about 30% of the time, broadly matching IMGT annotations. Roughly uniform sequencing depth across donors was assumed in presence/absence analyses, although this assumption may not hold. A later analysis associated about 18,000 TCR beta sequences with specific HLA alleles at a false discovery rate of 0.05. In a later analysis, the rate of TCR association differed among HLA loci, with DRB1 alleles having the most associated TCRs and HLA-C alleles having the fewest. In a later analysis, several top co-occurrence clusters were reported to appear linked to parvovirus B19, influenza, CMV and Epstein-Barr virus. The sequencing pipeline was judged likely to have produced a cluster of highly shared sequence variants as a technical artifact. Linkage disequilibrium might explain the correlated functional status among segregating V segments, but an unknown experimental factor could not be ruled out. A later genetic analysis associated a missense DCLRE1C variant with V-gene and J-gene trimming of TCR beta chains, and an independent cohort replicated the association. Because counts were too low, seventeen rarely observed V segments, including chromosome 9 orphons, were left out of the earlier analysis of 587 of the donors. In a later analysis, most CMV-associated TCR beta chains were found to appear HLA-restricted, with HLA associations seemingly driven largely by CMV exposure. Assigning TCR associations to individual alleles was difficult when HLA alleles, especially DR and DQ, strongly co-occurred. Three of the identified cytomegalovirus-associated TCR beta chains were confirmed in vitro to be specific for cytomegalovirus antigens. It was suggested by the authors that the approach could potentially be generalized to other disease states and immunological phenotypes. A later genetic analysis reported fewer N-insertions in productive TCRs among donors in an Asian-associated ancestry cluster than the 666-donor mean. The study gave a list of some 150 TCR beta chains associated with cytomegalovirus. A further reported finding was that TCR beta sequences accurately predicted the HLA-A and HLA-B alleles for most subjects in the first cohort. While some public TCRs were present in many individuals, most TCR sequences turned up only very rarely across donors. The classifier was reported to diagnose cytomegalovirus status with high specificity and sensitivity in both the original and validation cohorts. In this cohort, only TCR beta chains were sequenced, and detectable features were limited by the absence of alpha or paired-chain data. The only immune exposure information available for the cohort was CMV serostatus. Because some donors lacked HLA typing at each locus, the association tests relied only on the typed subset. In a later analysis, HLA-associated TCR beta chains showed more clonal expansion and lower generation probabilities than non-associated chains that were equally common.

The cohort consisted of 650 to 700 healthy bone marrow donors. At the time of sampling, every cohort member was nominally healthy, though immune exposures that went unrecorded were likely present. The donor was CMV seronegative and belonged to the group of more than 300 seronegative cohort members. A peripheral blood sample was collected from each donor, and TCR beta sequencing was performed on peripheral blood mononuclear cells. The Qiagen DNeasy Blood Extraction Kit was used to extract genomic DNA from the blood cell samples. Libraries were built with the immunoSEQ multiplex PCR assay. For the multiplex PCR, a mixture combining 60 forward primers for TCR Vbeta segments and 13 reverse primers for TCR Jbeta segments was used. The CDR3 region of rearranged TCR beta genes was amplified from genomic DNA by a multiplex PCR assay. The amplified TCR beta libraries were sequenced on the Illumina HiSeq System as 87-base-pair reads. Under the source paper's analysis protocol: A later analysis counted about 80 million unique TCR beta chains across the roughly 700 repertoires, and some 11 million of these chains were shared by at least two donors. Raw reads were error-corrected and collapsed into unique sequences by a nearest-neighbor algorithm in which closely related sequences were merged to remove PCR and sequencing errors. CDR3 sequences were aligned to IMGT reference sequences to assign V, D and J gene segments. For a sequence to be retained, a match of at least six nucleotides was required to both a V gene segment and a J gene segment. A rearrangement counted as productive if the CDR3 had no stop codons and remained in frame with V and J, and every other rearrangement counted as non-productive. Following IMGT convention, CDR3 was defined as the stretch from the second conserved V-encoded cysteine to the conserved J-encoded phenylalanine. In an earlier analysis of roughly 580 of the donors, sequences lacking an unambiguous match to a single V gene segment were excluded. An earlier analysis of 587 of the donors called V segments functional above 56.7% productive rearrangements and segregating when the between-donor standard deviation exceeded 5%. A statistical classification framework was developed to diagnose cytomegalovirus status using the catalog of TCR beta chain sequences. V and J gene assignment, in a later analysis, came from comparing TCR nucleotide sequences with IMGT/GENE-DB human TR gene sequences. The TCRdist pipeline was used in a later analysis to assign CDR3 sequences and most-parsimonious VDJ recombination scenarios. In a later analysis, each TCR beta chain was defined by its CDR3 amino acid sequence together with its V-gene family, and reads without a unique V-gene family were excluded. In a later analysis, fewer than 650 highly shared, low-generation-probability nucleotide sequences were removed to address suspected cross-contamination and a sequencing artifact. In a later analysis, a clonal expansion index was calculated for each public chain from normalized within-repertoire ranks of inferred template counts. Generation probabilities in a later analysis came from a VDJ recombination model fitted to out-of-frame rearrangements, and those results were checked against IGoR. A later analysis scored TCR-TCR, TCR-HLA and TCR-CMV co-occurrence with hypergeometric tests, applying a repertoire-size bias correction to TCR pairs. A later analysis estimated false discovery rates by permuting HLA or CMV assignments 20 times. A later analysis grouped co-occurring TCRs with DBSCAN, adding TCRdist sequence similarity when clustering within HLA-allele-positive subsets. Co-occurrence clustering excluded repertoires with fewer than 30,000 or more than 120,000 public chains, plus five with anomalous nucleotide sharing. In TCRdb, the immuneACCESS table is reduced to in-frame sequences with V and J assigned. These tables do not hold every clone; where another copy was compared, an unresolved V gene accounts for under half, and the others remain unexplained. V, J and clone size were drawn from that table, and D and trimming were deduced from the DNA. The sample contains approximately 220,000 clones, about 83% of them found a single time. The ten most abundant clones make up about 1.4% of the sample.

Sequencing was done on a sample of PBMCs. This chain joins TRBV21-1 to TRBJ1-5. TRBV21-1 is a recognized pseudogene. The receptor was derived from a girl aged 5 to 17 in good health and CMV-seronegative. The bases are TGTGCCAGCTCGAAGCCGAGCAAGCCCCAGCATTTT. It translates as CASSKPSKPQHF.